One and the same sample provided the 30 T cell receptor beta chains below, sequenced in a study of control samples from healthy donors and cancer patients. Here immunoSEQ multiplex PCR was the method, and the copy in TCRdb shows in-frame clones only, minus some. The repertoire has around 96,000 clones, 85% to 95% of them found once; the top ten carry approximately 7.6%. The sample consisted of blood. Receptors were obtained from a man between 18 and 29 years old in good health.

J is TRBJ1-1 and V is TRBV6-5, with 9 bases aligning to TRBD1. Germline V gene data show CDR1 as MNHEY and CDR2 as SVGAGI. CDR3 length equals 16 residues. Germline trimming cut 2 bases from V and 5 bases from J; bases unmatched to any gene: 9. The CDR3 loop is CASSYPVGTGNTEAFF. In DNA form, the CDR3 reads TGTGCCAGCAGTTACCCGGTAGGGACAGGGAATACTGAAGCTTTCTTT.

This chain joins TRBV6-5 and TRBJ1-1; 9 bases agree with TRBD1. V was clipped by 6 bases and J by 11 bases; unmatched bases: 7. CDR1 and CDR2 from the germline V gene are MNHEY and SVGAGI. The CDR3 spans 12 residues. The CDR3 sequence: CASSPPGQGAFF. The CDR3 DNA sequence: TGTGCCAGCAGCCCCCCGGGACAGGGCGCTTTCTTT.

The chain is built from TRBV5-1 and TRBJ1-1, with D possibly TRBD1 on 5 matching bases. V lost 2 bases to trimming and J lost 3 bases, with 11 bases between them. Per germline, CDR1 SGHRS and CDR2 YFSETQ. The CDR3 totals 14 residues. CDR3 in amino acids: CASSFRGADTEAFF. The CDR3 bases are TGCGCCAGCAGCTTCCGGGGCGCGGACACTGAAGCTTTCTTT.

The J gene is TRBJ1-5, the V gene TRBV4-1; TRBD1 is a possible D gene (5 bases). Germline CDR1 MGHRA, CDR2 YSYEKL. This CDR3 contains 16 residues. Trimming shortened V by 5 bases and J by 2 bases, and 16 bases separated the two germline ends. CDR3 region: CASSKQEGQGNQPQHF. For the CDR3, the DNA is TGCGCCAGCAGCAAACAGGAGGGCCAGGGCAATCAGCCCCAGCATTTT.

This chain uses TRBV27 with TRBJ2-1; TRBD1 agrees at 9 bases. There are 17 residues in the CDR3. The V gene end was trimmed by 6 bases and the J gene end by 6 bases; junction bases not matched to a gene: 15. From germline, CDR1 is MNHEY and CDR2 SMNVEV (reference sequence). The DNA for the CDR3 is TGTGCCAGCAGAAAACCAACCCCGGGACAGGGAGGCAATGAGCAGTTCTTC. Translating gives CASRKPTPGQGGNEQFF.

The V and J genes are TRBV4-1 and TRBJ2-5, with TRBD1 as a possible D gene (6 bases). The CDR3 runs 13 residues. CDR1 is MGHRA, CDR2 YSYEKL, per germline. Deletions cut 4 bases from V and 3 bases from J, with 9 bases between. The CDR3 here is CASSPRDKETQYF. CDR3 DNA: TGCGCCAGCAGCCCCCGGGACAAAGAGACCCAGTACTTC.

The chain recombines TRBV5-4 with TRBJ2-7; D call uncertain. V was trimmed by 3 bases and J by 2 bases, leaving 12 bases between them. The CDR3 totals 14 residues. CDR1 is SGHNT, CDR2 YYREEE, per germline (reference sequence). CDR3 loop: CASSSSLGTYEQYF. The CDR3 nucleotides read TGTGCCAGCAGCTCGTCCCTAGGGACCTACGAGCAGTACTTC.

This clone was seen once. The V call is TRBV6-5, the J call TRBJ2-2, with 7 bases lining up with TRBD1. Germline loops: CDR1 MNHEY, CDR2 SVGAGI. J gave up 5 bases and V 10 bases, and 7 bases lay outside the gene matches. The CDR3 loop spans 13 amino acids. In DNA form, the CDR3 reads TGTGCCATCCGGACAGGCCGTACCGGGGAGCTGTTTTTT. It encodes CAIRTGRTGELFF.

This chain connects TRBV6-5 to TRBJ1-2; no firm D call. The length of the CDR3 is 14 residues. Germline V gene lookup returns CDR1 MNHEY and CDR2 SVGAGI. The V gene lost 2 bases and the J gene lost 4 bases, with 11 bases spanning the gap. CDR3 sequence: CASSYDAPGYGYTF. The CDR3 DNA is TGTGCCAGCAGTTACGACGCCCCCGGCTATGGCTACACCTTC.

The gene calls are TRBV19 and TRBJ2-4; possibly TRBD2 for D (6 bases). CDR3 size: 14 residues. Trimming shortened V by 7 bases and J by 1 base, and 11 bases separated the two germline ends. Germline lookup yields CDR1 LNHDA and CDR2 SQIVND (reference sequence). The CDR3 DNA follows: TGTGCCAGTACCGACCTAGCGGCCAAAAACATTCAGTACTTC. It is translated as CASTDLAAKNIQYF.

This clone was seen just once. This CDR3 reads CSVDGQGRTEAFF. CDR3 coding DNA: TGCAGCGTTGACGGTCAGGGGAGGACTGAAGCTTTCTTT. The chain joins TRBV29-1 to TRBJ1-1; possibly TRBD1 for D (6 bases). CDR3 length equals 13 residues. Trimming left V 3 bases short and J 5 bases short, with 13 bases between. Germline V lookup: CDR1 SQVTM, CDR2 ANQGSEA.

The CDR3 region is CASRGDGSNEKLFF. In DNA, the CDR3 is TGTGCCAGCAGAGGGGACGGGAGTAATGAAAAACTGTTTTTT. The chain recombines TRBV25-1 with TRBJ1-4; weak D call: TRBD1 (5 bases). CDR3 length: 14 amino acids. Between the trimmed V and J ends, which lost 6 bases and 4 bases, there was a span of 12 bases. The germline gives CDR1 MGHDK, CDR2 SYGVNS. Drawing the rest from reference TRBV25-1 and TRBJ1-4, the complete variable domain is EADIYQTPRYLVIGTGKKITLECSQTMGHDKMYWYQQDPGMELHLIHYSYGVNSTEKGDLSSESTVSRIRTEHFPLTLESARPSHTSQYLCASRGDGSNEKLFFGSGTQLSVL.

Regarding this clone: One end of the junction is discordant with germline, which a read error may explain. The chain couples TRBV15 to TRBJ1-1; D remains unclear. The CDR3 runs to 12 residues. CDR1 is LNHNV and CDR2 is YYDKDF in the germline V gene (reference sequence). Here the CDR3 reads CATSRDNSEAFF. CDR3 in DNA: TGTGCCACCAGCAGAGATAACAGTGAAGCTTTCTTT. The variable domain in full, completed from reference TRBV15 and TRBJ1-1, reads DAMVIQNPRYQVTQFGKPVTLSCSQTLNHNVMYWYQQKSSQAPKLLFHYYDKDFNNEADTPDNFQSRRPNTSFCFLDIRSPGLGDTAMYLCATSRDNSEAFFGQGTRLTVV.

The V and J genes are TRBV27 and TRBJ1-4; D is unclear. The CDR3 is 18 residues long. V lost 6 bases to trimming and J lost 0 bases, with 20 bases between them. Looked up from germline, CDR1 is MNHEY and CDR2 is SMNVEV (reference sequence). As DNA, the CDR3 is TGTGCCAGCAGAAAGAGTGGCAGCCAAGTTGCAACTAATGAAAAACTGTTTTTT. Amino acid sequence: CASRKSGSQVATNEKLFF.

Only one count was recorded for this clone. V gene TRBV6-5 combines with J gene TRBJ1-2, with 9 positions matching TRBD1. The CDR3 runs to 16 residues. From germline, CDR1 is MNHEY and CDR2 SVGAGI. Unmatched junction bases numbered 14, after V lost 4 bases and J lost 8 bases. This chain's CDR3 is CASSSTGTGPSRGYTF. Written as DNA, the CDR3 is TGTGCCAGCAGTTCGACCGGGACAGGGCCGTCAAGGGGCTACACCTTC.

V usage is TRBV4-1 and J usage is TRBJ1-1, with a tentative D call TRBD1 (6 bases). Between the trimmed V and J ends, which lost 1 base and 1 base, there was a span of 13 bases. Germline loops: CDR1 MGHRA, CDR2 YSYEKL. The CDR3 is made up of 16 amino acids. CDR3: CASSQGVGQTNTEAFF. For the CDR3, the DNA is TGCGCCAGCAGCCAAGGGGTCGGACAGACGAACACTGAAGCTTTCTTT.

The chain combines TRBV19 with TRBJ2-7, with D perhaps matching TRBD2 (6 bases). The CDR3 consists of 14 residues. The V end was cut by 7 bases, the J end by 2 bases, with 15 bases between. In germline, CDR1 is LNHDA, CDR2 SQIVND (reference sequence). CDR3 protein: CASKSGGAPYEQYF. CDR3 coding DNA: TGTGCCAGTAAGTCTGGCGGGGCACCCTACGAGCAGTACTTC.

This chain uses TRBV6-2 or TRBV6-3 with TRBJ1-3; 7 bases map to TRBD1. The V gene end was trimmed by 4 bases and the J gene end by 1 base; junction bases not matched to a gene: 10. Germline V gene lookup returns CDR1 MNHEY and CDR2 SVGEGT. The CDR3 extends over 17 amino acids. For the CDR3, the DNA is TGTGCCAGCAGTTCCTACAGGGGCGCCGGGTCTGGAAACACCATATATTTT. Encoded protein: CASSSYRGAGSGNTIYF.

V gene TRBV5-4 combines with J gene TRBJ2-7; TRBD2 agrees at 9 bases. Per germline, CDR1 SGHNT and CDR2 YYREEE (reference sequence). Trimming removed 2 bases from V and 2 bases from J; junction bases left unmatched: 8. This CDR3 contains 16 residues. The CDR3 region has the DNA TGTGCCAGCAGCTTTTTGCTACTAGCGGGCACCTACGAGCAGTACTTC. Its translation is CASSFLLLAGTYEQYF.

This sequence joins TRBV30 and TRBJ2-1, with TRBD2 identical over 12 bases. CDR1 and CDR2 from the germline V gene are GTSNPN and SVGIG (reference sequence). The CDR3 consists of 13 residues. Unmatched junction bases numbered 1, after V lost 4 bases and J lost 6 bases. CDR3 coding DNA: TGTGCCTGGATGACTAGCGGGGGCAATGAGCAGTTCTTC. Translation: CAWMTSGGNEQFF. Full variable domain (rest looked up from reference TRBV30 and TRBJ2-1): SQTIHQWPATLVQPVGSPLSLECTVEGTSNPNLYWYRQAAGRGLQLLFYSVGIGQISSEVPQNLSASRPQDRQFILSSKKLLLSDSGFYLCAWMTSGGNEQFFGPGTRLTVL.

This chain joins TRBV4-1 and TRBJ1-3, with D possibly TRBD1 on 6 matching bases. Per the germline V gene, CDR1 is MGHRA and CDR2 is YSYEKL. The ends were cut back, 0 bases at V and 8 bases at J, with 20 bases in the middle. CDR3 size: 17 residues. The CDR3 sequence: CASSQEPPEGGGDTIYF. CDR3 in DNA: TGCGCCAGCAGCCAAGAACCCCCGGAGGGAGGGGGAGACACCATATATTTT.

The CDR3 coding sequence is TGTGCCAGCAGCTTATTTATTGGATTTGACACTGAAGCTTTCTTT. Protein sequence: CASSLFIGFDTEAFF. V gene TRBV7-9 combines with J gene TRBJ1-1; D unresolved. Germline loops: CDR1 SEHNR, CDR2 FQNEAQ (reference sequence). The CDR3 extends over 15 amino acids. Trimming removed 2 bases from V and 3 bases from J, with 13 bases in between.

The chain employs TRBV11-2 and TRBJ1-6; tentatively, D is TRBD1 (6 bases). The CDR3 extends over 15 amino acids. Germline CDR1 SGHAT, CDR2 FQNNGV. The germline V and J ends were trimmed by 5 bases and 7 bases, with 15 bases remaining between them. In nucleotides, the CDR3 is TGTGCCAGCAGCGGGGGGGGACACCCGAATTCACCCCTCCACTTT. Its protein is CASSGGGHPNSPLHF.

The V gene is TRBV7-2, the J gene TRBJ1-1; D is ambiguous. The CDR3 is 13 residues long. Germline V gene lookup returns CDR1 SGHTA and CDR2 FQGNSA. The germline V and J ends were trimmed by 4 bases and 1 base, with 7 bases remaining between them. This CDR3 is CASSYDPNTEAFF. CDR3 coding DNA: TGTGCCAGCAGCTACGACCCGAACACTGAAGCTTTCTTT.

The V and J genes are TRBV29-1 and TRBJ2-3; D uncertain. CDR1 and CDR2 from the germline V gene are SQVTM and ANQGSEA. The CDR3 totals 12 residues. V lost 4 bases, J lost 8 bases, and 13 bases lay in between. The CDR3 DNA follows: TGCAGCGTTGTGTCTTTTGAGGTTACGCAGTATTTT. Its translation is CSVVSFEVTQYF.

The chain carries TRBV15 and TRBJ2-1, with 10 nucleotides matching TRBD2. The CDR3 is 17 residues long. The V gene's germline CDR1 is LNHNV and CDR2 YYDKDF (reference sequence). Unmatched junction bases numbered 8, after V lost 0 bases and J lost 6 bases. The CDR3 is CATSRDRGLAPSNEQFF. As DNA, the CDR3 is TGTGCCACCAGCAGAGATAGGGGACTAGCGCCGAGCAATGAGCAGTTCTTC. Drawing the rest from reference TRBV15 and TRBJ2-1, the complete variable domain is DAMVIQNPRYQVTQFGKPVTLSCSQTLNHNVMYWYQQKSSQAPKLLFHYYDKDFNNEADTPDNFQSRRPNTSFCFLDIRSPGLGDTAMYLCATSRDRGLAPSNEQFFGPGTRLTVL.

This chain links TRBV13 with TRBJ1-1, with TRBD1 matching 9 bases. With V trimmed by 5 bases and J by 7 bases, 11 bases remained unmatched. Germline lookup yields CDR1 PRHDT and CDR2 FYEKMQ (reference sequence). The CDR3 totals 15 residues. Here the CDR3 DNA reads TGTGCCAGCAGCGCAATACAGGGGGCAGAAATTGAAGCTTTCTTT. This encodes CASSAIQGAEIEAFF.

J is TRBJ1-1 and V is TRBV6-6; D is undetermined. This CDR3 is built from 13 residues. Germline-derived CDR1 and CDR2 are MNHNY and SVGAGI (reference sequence). V lost 0 bases, J lost 4 bases, and 6 bases lay in between. This chain's CDR3 is CASSYSLGTEAFF. DNA of the CDR3: TGTGCCAGCAGTTACTCTTTGGGCACTGAAGCTTTCTTT.

The rearrangement links TRBV14 to TRBJ2-7; D is unresolved. Trimming removed 0 bases from V and 3 bases from J, with 6 bases in between. The CDR3 consists of 13 residues. CDR1 SGHDN and CDR2 FVKESK come from the germline V gene. CDR3 DNA: TGTGCCAGCAGCCAAGAAGACTTCTACGAGCAGTACTTC. As protein: CASSQEDFYEQYF. Full variable domain (rest looked up from reference TRBV14 and TRBJ2-7): EAGVTQFPSHSVIEKGQTVTLRCDPISGHDNLYWYRRVMGKEIKFLLHFVKESKQDESGMPNNRFLAERTGGTYSTLKVQPAELEDSGVYFCASSQEDFYEQYFGPGTRLTVT.

J is TRBJ2-2 and V is TRBV5-1; 7 bases agree with TRBD1. The junction had 3 bases not matched to a gene; V was cut back by 4 bases and J by 0 bases. The CDR3 consists of 15 residues. From germline, CDR1 is SGHRS and CDR2 YFSETQ. CDR3 amino acids: CASSLGQSNTGELFF. As DNA, the CDR3 is TGCGCCAGCAGCCTGGGACAGTCGAACACCGGGGAGCTGTTTTTT. Drawing the rest from reference TRBV5-1 and TRBJ2-2, the complete variable domain is KAGVTQTPRYLIKTRGQQVTLSCSPISGHRSVSWYQQTPGQGLQFLFEYFSETQRNKGNFPGRFSGRQFSNSRSEMNVSTLELGDSALYLCASSLGQSNTGELFFGEGSRLTVL.